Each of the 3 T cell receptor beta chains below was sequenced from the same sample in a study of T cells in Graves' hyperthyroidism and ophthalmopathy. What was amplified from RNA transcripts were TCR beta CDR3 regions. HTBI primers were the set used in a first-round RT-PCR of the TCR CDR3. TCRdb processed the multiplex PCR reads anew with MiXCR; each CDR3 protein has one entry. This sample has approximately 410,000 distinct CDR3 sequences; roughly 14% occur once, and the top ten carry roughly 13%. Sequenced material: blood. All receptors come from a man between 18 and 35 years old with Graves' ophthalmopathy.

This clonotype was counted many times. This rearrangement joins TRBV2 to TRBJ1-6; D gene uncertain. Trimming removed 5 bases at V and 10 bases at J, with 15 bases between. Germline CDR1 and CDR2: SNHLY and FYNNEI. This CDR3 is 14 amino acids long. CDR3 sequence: CASSSWTPGSPLHF. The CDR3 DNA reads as TGTGCCAGCAGTTCATGGACCCCAGGCTCACCCCTCCACTTT.

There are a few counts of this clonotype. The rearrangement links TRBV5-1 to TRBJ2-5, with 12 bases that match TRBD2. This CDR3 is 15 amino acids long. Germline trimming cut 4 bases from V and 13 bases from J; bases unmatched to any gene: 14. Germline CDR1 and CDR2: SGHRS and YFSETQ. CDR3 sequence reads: CASSPPWLAGGRWYF. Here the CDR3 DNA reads TGCGCCAGCAGCCCCCCGTGGCTAGCGGGAGGGCGTTGGTACTTC.

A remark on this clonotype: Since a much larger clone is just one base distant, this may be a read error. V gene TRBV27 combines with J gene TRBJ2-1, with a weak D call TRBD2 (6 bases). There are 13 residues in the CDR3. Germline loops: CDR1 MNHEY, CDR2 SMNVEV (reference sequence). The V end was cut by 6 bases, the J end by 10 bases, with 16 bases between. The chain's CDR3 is CASRKMGGSEQFF. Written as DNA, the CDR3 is TGTGCCAGCAGAAAAATGGGAGGAAGCGAGCAGTTCTTC.